Presented here are 20 T cell receptor beta chains from one specimen sequenced in a study of T cells in Graves' hyperthyroidism and ophthalmopathy. RNA transcripts were the template for amplifying TCR beta CDR3 regions. The TCR CDR3 first-round RT-PCR relied on the HTBI primer set. MiXCR was run by TCRdb on the multiplex PCR reads, yielding one entry per CDR3 protein. The data hold fewer than 400,000 distinct CDR3 sequences, with around a sixth observed a single time. Sample: blood. Receptors were obtained from a woman aged 18-29 years with Graves' hyperthyroidism that later progressed to Graves' ophthalmopathy.

This clonotype was seen at least ten times. J is TRBJ1-2 and V is TRBV6-5; 7 bases fit TRBD1. The CDR3 runs to 13 residues. V lost 2 bases and J lost 6; bases outside the gene matches: 3. Per the germline V gene, CDR1 is MNHEY and CDR2 is SVGAGI. CDR3 region: CASSYGGTDGYTF. CDR3 in DNA: TGTGCCAGCAGTTACGGGGGGACAGATGGCTACACCTTC.

In this sample, this clonotype turned up a few times. The CDR3: CASSLGTSGWTDTQYF. CDR3 in DNA: TGTGCCAGCAGCTTAGGGACTAGCGGGTGGACAGATACGCAGTATTTT. V gene TRBV7-9 combines with J gene TRBJ2-3; TRBD2 aligns across 11 bases. The J segment lost 3 bases and the V segment lost 1 base, leaving 3 bases of the junction unmatched. The CDR3 has 16 amino acids. Germline CDR1 SEHNR, CDR2 FQNEAQ (reference sequence).

This clonotype was counted between two and nine times. This chain links TRBV24-1 with TRBJ2-6; TRBD2 might be the D (5 bases). The CDR3 loop spans 15 amino acids. The ends were cut back, 2 bases at V and 4 bases at J, with 8 bases in the middle. CDR1 is KGHDR and CDR2 is SFDVKD in the germline V gene. For the CDR3, the DNA is TGTGCCACCAGTGATTCGAGGGCCGGGGCCAACGTCCTGACTTTC. The encoded protein is CATSDSRAGANVLTF.

The sample holds many counts of this clonotype. J is TRBJ1-1 and V is TRBV27; D is perhaps TRBD1 (6 bases). With 5 bases removed from V and 1 base from J, the gap between germline ends came to 17 bases. Germline V lookup: CDR1 MNHEY, CDR2 SMNVEV (reference sequence). The CDR3 has 16 residues. The CDR3 DNA is TGTGCCAGCAGTCAAGGGACACCCCCTCAGAACACTGAAGCTTTCTTT. Translated: CASSQGTPPQNTEAFF.

Turning to this clonotype: Being one base from a much bigger clone, this may be a read error. The genes are TRBV10-3 and TRBJ1-2; D not resolved. This CDR3 contains 15 residues. Germline values: CDR1 ENHRY, CDR2 SYGVKD. V was shortened by 3 bases and J by 0 bases, with 11 bases between the two germline ends. The CDR3 here is CAISEMVGANYGYTF. CDR3 DNA sequence: TGTGCCATCAGTGAAATGGTCGGGGCTAACTATGGCTACACCTTC.

This clonotype was observed a few times. The CDR3 sequence: CASSQRTSGVNNEQFF. The DNA of the CDR3 is TGTGCCAGCAGCCAGAGGACTAGCGGGGTTAACAATGAGCAGTTCTTC. The gene calls are TRBV3-1 and TRBJ2-1; 12 bases fit TRBD2. The germline V gene encodes CDR1 LGHDT and CDR2 YNNKEL (reference sequence). This CDR3 is built from 16 residues. V lost 3 bases and J lost 5; bases outside the gene matches: 5.

The V call is TRBV5-6, the J call TRBJ2-1; possibly TRBD1 for D (5 bases). Trimming cost V 4 bases and J 3 bases, with 14 bases left between them. The germline CDR1 and CDR2 sequences are SGHDT and YYEEEE. The CDR3 covers 15 residues. CDR3 DNA sequence: TGTGCCAGCAGCGGGGCGAACGACATCTACAATGAGCAGTTCTTC. Amino acid sequence: CASSGANDIYNEQFF. Looking up the rest from reference TRBV5-6 and TRBJ2-1 gives the full variable domain: DAGVTQSPTHLIKTRGQQVTLRCSPKSGHDTVSWYQQALGQGPQFIFQYYEEEERQRGNFPDRFSGHQFPNYSSELNVNALLLGDSALYLCASSGANDIYNEQFFGPGTRLTVL.

This clonotype occurred many times. J is TRBJ2-5 and V is TRBV12-3 or TRBV12-4, with TRBD1 as a possible D gene (6 bases). This CDR3 has 14 amino acids. Trimming cost V 10 bases and J 7 bases, with 22 bases left between them. CDR3 amino acids: CATSTGTTLTTQYF. For the CDR3, the DNA is TGTGCCACTTCGACCGGGACAACCCTCACGACCCAGTACTTC.

The rearrangement uses TRBV4-2 and TRBJ2-5; tentative D call: TRBD2 (6 bases). Trimming removed 1 base from V and 4 bases from J, with 13 bases in between. Germline-derived CDR1 and CDR2 are LGHNA and YNFKEQ. This CDR3 region has 15 residues. This CDR3 reads CASSQVSQGGETQYF. Written as DNA, the CDR3 is TGTGCCAGCAGCCAAGTGTCGCAGGGAGGAGAGACCCAGTACTTC.

This clonotype was counted at least ten times. The rearrangement joins TRBV7-2 to TRBJ2-7; D is unclear. Germline loops: CDR1 SGHTA, CDR2 FQGNSA. V lost 1 base and J lost 5, with 21 bases in between. The CDR3 has 17 amino acids. The CDR3 region is CASSLVPPPHYRDEQYF. CDR3 coding DNA: TGTGCCAGCAGCTTAGTCCCCCCACCTCATTATCGCGACGAGCAGTACTTC. Based on the CDR3 plus reference TRBV7-2 and TRBJ2-7, the full variable domain is GAGVSQSPSNKVTEKGKDVELRCDPISGHTALYWYRQSLGQGLEFLIYFQGNSAPDKSGLPSDRFSAERTGGSVSTLTIQRTQQEDSAVYLCASSLVPPPHYRDEQYFGPGTRLTVT.

The sample holds many counts of this clonotype. V usage is TRBV7-2 and J usage is TRBJ1-4; tentative D call: TRBD1 (5 bases). There are 14 residues in the CDR3. CDR1 and CDR2 from the germline V gene are SGHTA and FQGNSA. The V end was cut by 5 bases, the J end by 3 bases, with 10 bases between. This chain's CDR3 is CASSRGAANEKLFF. In nucleotides, the CDR3 is TGTGCCAGCAGCCGCGGGGCTGCTAATGAAAAACTGTTTTTT.

The table lists this clonotype with many counts. The J gene is TRBJ2-7, the V gene TRBV28; maybe TRBD1 (9 bases). The V end lost 7 bases, the J end lost 2 bases, and 30 bases lay between the germline ends. Germline assignment: CDR1 MDHEN and CDR2 SYDVKM. This CDR3 is built from 19 residues. CDR3 loop: CASMRYRGQRLAYTYEQYF. For the CDR3, the DNA is TGTGCCAGCATGAGGTACAGGGGGCAAAGACTAGCGTATACCTACGAGCAGTACTTC.

This clonotype has more than one count but fewer than ten. V gene TRBV2 combines with J gene TRBJ2-1; TRBD2 matches 8 bases. The CDR3 length is 15 residues. Trimming removed 6 bases from V and 3 bases from J; junction bases left unmatched: 7. From germline, CDR1 is SNHLY and CDR2 FYNNEI. CDR3 residues: CASSPGLGVYNEQFF. In nucleotides, the CDR3 is TGTGCCAGCAGCCCGGGACTAGGGGTCTACAATGAGCAGTTCTTC.

On this clonotype itself: A much larger clone is a single base away; this may be a read error. The chain employs TRBV5-1 and TRBJ1-1; D may be TRBD1 (6 bases). Germline lookup yields CDR1 SGHRS and CDR2 YFSETQ. CDR3 length equals 16 residues. V lost 2 bases and J 6 bases, leaving 20 bases between the germline ends. The CDR3 DNA reads as TGCGCCAGCAGCTTTGTAGCGGTGGGGGCCTCCTCTGAAGCTTTCTTT. Its translation is CASSFVAVGASSEAFF.

This clonotype has a count of ten or more. J is TRBJ2-7 and V is TRBV20-1, with 8 bases lining up with TRBD2. Trimming at V came to 2 bases and at J to 6 bases, leaving 12 bases not matched to a gene. The CDR3 contains 15 residues. Germline CDR1 reads DFQATT; CDR2 reads SNEGSKA (reference sequence). CDR3 loop: CSARKPGLGNLEQYF. The CDR3 DNA is TGCAGTGCTAGAAAACCGGGACTAGGAAATCTCGAGCAGTACTTC.

The V gene is TRBV18, the J gene TRBJ1-5; the match to TRBD1 covers 7 bases. TRBJ2-3 explains the end of the DNA better; the J call may be wrong. The CDR3 is 15 amino acids. Germline CDR1 is KGHSH and CDR2 is LQKENI. CDR3 nucleotide sequence: TGTGCCAGCTCACCCCAGGGGGATGGCAATCAGCCCCAGTATTTT. The encoded protein is CASSPQGDGNQPQYF.

This clonotype was counted at least ten times. The J gene is TRBJ2-2, the V gene TRBV5-1; possible D gene TRBD1, 6 bases. The CDR3 covers 15 residues. The germline V and J ends were trimmed by 4 bases and 3 bases, with 13 bases remaining between them. The germline gives CDR1 SGHRS, CDR2 YFSETQ. CDR3 in DNA: TGCGCCAGCAGCCACAAGACAGGAGACACCGGGGAGCTGTTTTTT. Amino acid sequence: CASSHKTGDTGELFF.

As for this clonotype: A much more abundant neighbour one base away suggests this may be a read error. J is TRBJ1-1 and V is TRBV12-3 or TRBV12-4; TRBD1 agrees at 7 bases. The CDR3 consists of 15 residues. Trimming at V came to 6 bases and at J to 4 bases, leaving 11 bases not matched to a gene. CDR3 loop: CASRWGGTVGTEAFF. The DNA for the CDR3 is TGTGCCAGCAGGTGGGGGGGGACAGTGGGCACTGAAGCTTTCTTT.

The V and J genes are TRBV7-2 and TRBJ2-7; 8 bases are shared with TRBD2. Germline V gene lookup returns CDR1 SGHTA and CDR2 FQGNSA. Trimming at V came to 1 base and at J to 3 bases, leaving 5 bases not matched to a gene. This CDR3 contains 15 residues. CDR3 residues: CASSLGGLEGYEQYF. The CDR3 nucleotides are TGTGCCAGCAGCTTAGGGGGACTAGAAGGCTACGAGCAGTACTTC.

This clonotype occurred many times. The chain carries TRBV6-1 and TRBJ2-5; TRBD2 agrees at 7 bases. The CDR3 consists of 13 residues. Germline V gives CDR1 MNHNS, CDR2 SASEGT. V was pared by 5 bases and J by 3 bases, with 3 bases of the junction left unmatched. CDR3 sequence (DNA): TGTGCCAGCAGTCGCGGGGGTGAAGAGACCCAGTACTTC. Amino acids: CASSRGGEETQYF.